The 2 T cell receptor beta chains presented below share a single source sample, sequenced in a study of blood T cell repertoires in COVID-19. Assay: immunoSEQ multiplex PCR; the TCRdb copy retains only in-frame clones and omits some. The profile shows around 70,000 clones, about 90% of them singletons. The material sequenced was peripheral blood. These receptors were obtained from a human donor in a cohort sampled during active COVID-19.

The V call is TRBV5-6, the J call TRBJ1-2, with D uncertain. The length of the CDR3 is 13 residues. V lost 4 bases, J lost 3 bases, and 10 bases lay in between. Germline assignment: CDR1 SGHDT and CDR2 YYEEEE. In DNA form, the CDR3 reads TGTGCCAGCAGCCGAGACATTTACTATGGCTACACCTTC. Protein product: CASSRDIYYGYTF.

V gene TRBV29-1 combines with J gene TRBJ1-5; the match to TRBD1 covers 7 bases. The CDR3 extends over 13 amino acids. The germline gives CDR1 SQVTM, CDR2 ANQGSEA. V dropped 5 bases and J dropped 7; count of bases not matched to a gene: 8. The CDR3, as DNA: TGCAGCGTTCGACAGGGACAGTCCCAGCCCCAGCATTTT. Amino acid sequence: CSVRQGQSQPQHF.